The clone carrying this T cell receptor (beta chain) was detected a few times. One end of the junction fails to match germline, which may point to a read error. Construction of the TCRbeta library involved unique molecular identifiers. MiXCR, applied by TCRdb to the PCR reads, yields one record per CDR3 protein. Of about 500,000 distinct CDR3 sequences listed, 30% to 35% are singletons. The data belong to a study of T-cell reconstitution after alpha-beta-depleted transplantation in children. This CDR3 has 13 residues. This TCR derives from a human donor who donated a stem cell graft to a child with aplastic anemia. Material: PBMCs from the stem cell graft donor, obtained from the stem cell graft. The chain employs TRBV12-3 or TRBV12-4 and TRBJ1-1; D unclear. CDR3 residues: CASSLGAGTEAFF. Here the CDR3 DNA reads TGCGCCAGCAGCTTGGGCGCGGGCACTGAAGCTTTCTTT.